A selection of T cell receptor beta chains follows, all from one sample in a study of vaccination effects on CD4 cells after COVID-19. These receptors' targets are unknown. Using immunoSEQ multiplex PCR, the repertoire was profiled, and TCRdb retains in-frame clones only, with some absent. The sample includes more than 40,000 clones, 65% to 75% of them seen just once. The sample was CD4+ T cells from PBMCs cultured with HCoV-OC43 spike peptides, taken after COVID-19 vaccination. These receptors came from a human donor who received a COVID-19 vaccine. Each CDR3 is given with its conserved first and last residue. A D gene is named only where the DNA matches it firmly. For some rows the clone size is stated as once, few or many, or as a class when expanded; others skip it.

D gene | J gene | V gene | clone size | CDR3 protein | CDR3 DNA
TRBD1 | TRBJ1-4 | TRBV7-9 | few | CASSRTQGVEEKLFF | TGTGCCAGCAGTCGAACTCAGGGGGTAGAGGAAAAACTGTTTTTT
TRBD1 | TRBJ1-2 | TRBV19 | few | CASSLSRGQGFGYTF | TGTGCCAGTAGTCTTTCCCGGGGACAGGGCTTTGGCTACACCTTC
TRBD1 | TRBJ1-4 | TRBV10-1 | - | CAKMPGQDEKLFF | TGCGCCAAGATGCCGGGACAGGATGAAAAACTGTTTTTT
TRBD1 | TRBJ1-6 | TRBV5-1 | once | CASSPRTGGNSPLHF | TGCGCCAGCAGCCCCAGGACAGGGGGCAATTCACCCCTCCACTTT
TRBD2 | TRBJ2-7 | TRBV5-5 | - | CASSLALLAGGGYEQYF | TGTGCCAGCAGCTTGGCCCTTCTAGCGGGAGGCGGGTACGAGCAGTACTTC
TRBD1 | TRBJ2-2 | TRBV7-9 | once | CASSSLDRGRKTGELFF | TGTGCCAGCAGCTCGTTAGACAGGGGGAGAAAGACCGGGGAGCTGTTTTTT
- | TRBJ1-5 | TRBV10-2 | - | CASSAGPNQPQHF | TGCGCCAGCAGTGCCGGACCGAATCAGCCCCAGCATTTT
- | TRBJ1-2 | TRBV5-4 | few | CASSLAGLGSNGYTF | TGTGCCAGCAGCTTGGCCGGGCTGGGCTCGAATGGCTACACCTTC
TRBD1 | TRBJ1-4 | TRBV15 | - | CATSSRTGVNEKLFF | TGTGCCACCAGCAGCCGCACAGGGGTTAATGAAAAACTGTTTTTT
TRBD2 | TRBJ2-1 | TRBV2 | - | CATKTGLARFF | TGTGCCACCAAGACGGGACTAGCGAGATTCTTC
- | TRBJ1-6 | TRBV7-8 | - | CASSLRIGDNSPLHF | TGTGCCAGCAGCTTACGTATAGGGGATAATTCACCCCTCCACTTT
- | TRBJ1-1 | TRBV5-4 | - | CASSLEAQGTEAFF | TGTGCCAGCAGCTTGGAAGCACAGGGCACTGAAGCTTTCTTT
TRBD2 | TRBJ2-1 | TRBV20-1 | few | CSASFSSGSYNEQFF | TGCAGTGCTAGTTTTTCTAGCGGGAGCTACAATGAGCAGTTCTTC
- | TRBJ2-1 | TRBV11-3 | once | CASSLEGSSYNEQFF | TGTGCCAGCAGCTTAGAAGGTAGCTCCTACAATGAGCAGTTCTTC
- | TRBJ1-2 | TRBV6-5 | - | CASTRVRGYGYTF | TGTGCCAGCACCAGGGTGCGGGGTTATGGCTACACCTTC
- | TRBJ1-1 | TRBV6-4 | - | CASTPNGGVGTEAFF | TGTGCCAGCACTCCGAACGGGGGTGTGGGGACTGAAGCTTTCTTT
- | TRBJ2-1 | TRBV19 | - | CASSAGASYNEQFF | TGTGCCAGTAGTGCGGGTGCCTCCTACAATGAGCAGTTCTTC
- | TRBJ1-6 | TRBV6-5 | few | CASSLQGPYNSPLHF | TGTGCCAGCAGTCTACAAGGCCCCTATAATTCACCCCTCCACTTT
TRBD1 | TRBJ2-1 | TRBV2 | - | CASSEAWGQGGLRGIGSYNEQFF | TGTGCCAGCAGTGAAGCATGGGGACAGGGGGGATTGCGAGGTATTGGTTCCTACAATGAGCAGTTCTTC
- | TRBJ2-7 | TRBV2 | - | CASSLPDRASVYEQYF | TGTGCCAGCAGTCTCCCGGACAGAGCCAGTGTCTACGAGCAGTACTTC
- | TRBJ1-2 | TRBV19 | few | CASSIDLVGMGYGYTF | TGTGCCAGTAGTATAGATCTTGTGGGTATGGGCTATGGCTACACCTTC
- | TRBJ2-5 | TRBV18 | - | CASSQGRDETQYF | TGTGCCAGCTCCCAGGGGAGGGACGAGACCCAGTACTTC
TRBD1 | TRBJ2-3 | TRBV28 | - | CASSRQGLTDTQYF | TGTGCCAGCTCAAGACAGGGGTTAACAGATACGCAGTATTTT
- | TRBJ2-7 | TRBV5-1 | - | CASSLRTVSYEQYF | TGCGCCAGCAGCTTGAGAACGGTATCCTACGAGCAGTACTTC
TRBD1 | TRBJ2-5 | TRBV6-4 | - | CASSPRTGAQETQYF | TGTGCCAGCAGTCCCCGGACAGGGGCCCAAGAGACCCAGTACTTC
TRBD1 | TRBJ2-7 | TRBV5-1 | - | CASSPGTGNYEQYF | TGCGCCAGCAGCCCTGGGACAGGGAACTACGAGCAGTACTTC
TRBD2 | TRBJ2-5 | TRBV5-1 | - | CASSDLAGEQETQYF | TGCGCCAGCAGCGACCTAGCGGGGGAACAAGAGACCCAGTACTTC
- | TRBJ1-2 | TRBV20-1 | - | CSASADGNYGYTF | TGCAGTGCTAGTGCGGACGGAAACTATGGCTACACCTTC
TRBD2 | TRBJ2-3 | TRBV29-1 | - | CSVFSGMADTQYF | TGCAGCGTTTTTAGCGGGATGGCAGATACGCAGTATTTT
TRBD1 | TRBJ1-4 | TRBV6-2/TRBV6-3 | - | CASSDWGQGYEKLFF | TGTGCCAGCAGTGACTGGGGACAGGGATATGAAAAACTGTTTTTT
- | TRBJ2-3 | TRBV5-1 | - | CASRTGPTSDTQYF | TGCGCCAGCAGAACAGGGCCTACCTCAGATACGCAGTATTTT
- | TRBJ1-5 | TRBV5-1 | - | CASSEGGTSNQPQHF | TGCGCCAGCAGCGAAGGGGGGACTAGCAATCAGCCCCAGCATTTT
TRBD1 | TRBJ1-2 | TRBV27 | - | CASRSSQGADGYTF | TGTGCCAGCCGCTCCTCCCAGGGGGCGGATGGCTACACCTTC
TRBD2 | TRBJ2-1 | TRBV7-8 | - | CASSQGGTSGDDEQFF | TGTGCCAGCAGCCAAGGGGGGACTAGCGGGGACGATGAGCAGTTCTTC
- | TRBJ1-4 | TRBV6-5 | - | CASSYSGASNEKLFF | TGTGCCAGCAGTTACTCCGGGGCGAGCAATGAAAAACTGTTTTTT
TRBD2 | TRBJ2-7 | TRBV5-5 | - | CASSPTSALSSYEQYF | TGTGCCAGCAGCCCGACTAGCGCCCTTAGCTCCTACGAGCAGTACTTC
- | TRBJ2-1 | TRBV28 | - | CASSLPFSGDEQFF | TGTGCCAGCAGTTTACCCTTCAGCGGAGATGAGCAGTTCTTC
TRBD2 | TRBJ2-1 | TRBV10-2 | - | CASSESGGSYNEQFF | TGCGCCAGCAGTGAGTCGGGGGGGTCCTACAATGAGCAGTTCTTC
- | TRBJ2-2 | TRBV3-1/TRBV3-2 | - | CASSPDGTGELFF | TGTGCCAGCAGCCCCGATGGCACCGGGGAGCTGTTTTTT
TRBD1 | TRBJ1-5 | TRBV2 | few | CASLGTGSNQPQHF | TGTGCCAGCCTCGGGACAGGTAGCAATCAGCCCCAGCATTTT
- | TRBJ1-6 | TRBV10-3 | once | CAITSGNSPLHF | TGTGCCATCACCTCCGGGAATTCACCCCTCCACTTT
- | TRBJ2-3 | TRBV2 | - | CASTGTDTQYF | TGTGCCAGCACAGGCACAGATACGCAGTATTTT
- | TRBJ2-7 | TRBV15 | - | CATSLSGTYEQYF | TGTGCCACCAGCCTGAGTGGGACCTACGAGCAGTACTTC
- | TRBJ1-1 | TRBV27 | few | CASSLLAPGNTEAFF | TGTGCCAGCAGTTTATTAGCGCCGGGGAACACTGAAGCTTTCTTT
TRBD1 | TRBJ1-6 | TRBV2 | - | CARQGIGSPLHF | TGTGCCAGACAGGGGATCGGTTCACCCCTCCACTTT
TRBD1 | TRBJ1-4 | TRBV5-4 | - | CASSAGQVGEKLFF | TGTGCCAGCAGCGCGGGACAGGTAGGCGAAAAACTGTTTTTT
- | TRBJ2-2 | TRBV2 | few | CASSEGYTGELFF | TGTGCCAGCAGTGAAGGATACACCGGGGAGCTGTTTTTT
TRBD1 | TRBJ2-3 | TRBV25-1 | - | CASSSQGAVDTQYF | TGTGCCAGCAGTAGTCAGGGGGCGGTGGATACGCAGTATTTT
- | TRBJ1-4 | TRBV20-1 | - | CSASSSGEKLFF | TGCAGTGCTAGTTCGTCAGGGGAAAAACTGTTTTTT
- | TRBJ2-1 | TRBV12-3/TRBV12-4 | - | CASKTGGYNEQFF | TGTGCCAGCAAAACCGGGGGCTACAATGAGCAGTTCTTC
TRBD1 | TRBJ2-3 | TRBV25-1 | - | CASSEGQGHTDTQYF | TGTGCCAGCAGTGAAGGACAGGGGCACACAGATACGCAGTATTTT
- | TRBJ2-3 | TRBV4-2 | - | CASSRSVGAASTDTQYF | TGTGCCAGCAGCCGGTCAGTGGGAGCCGCTAGCACAGATACGCAGTATTTT
- | TRBJ1-4 | TRBV18 | few | CASSRTGYPTNEKLFF | TGTGCCAGCTCCCGAACGGGATACCCAACTAATGAAAAACTGTTTTTT
TRBD1 | TRBJ1-2 | TRBV30 | once | CASGTGGGYTF | TGTGCCTCCGGGACAGGGGGCGGCTACACCTTC
- | TRBJ2-1 | TRBV9 | few | CASSVVPSLGNEQFF | TGTGCCAGCAGCGTCGTCCCCTCCTTAGGGAATGAGCAGTTCTTC
TRBD1 | TRBJ1-2 | TRBV6-5 | - | CASRDRAYGYTF | TGTGCCTCACGAGACAGGGCCTATGGCTACACCTTC
TRBD1 | TRBJ1-2 | TRBV20-1 | - | CSASRDRGTYGYTF | TGCAGTGCTAGTCGGGACAGGGGTACCTATGGCTACACCTTC
- | TRBJ1-1 | TRBV6-5 | once | CASRTTANTEAFF | TGTGCCAGCAGGACCACAGCGAACACTGAAGCTTTCTTT
- | TRBJ2-5 | TRBV6-5 | - | CASRRTLQQETQYF | TGTGCCAGCAGAAGGACACTCCAACAAGAGACCCAGTACTTC
TRBD1 | TRBJ1-3 | TRBV5-5 | - | CASSLGLEGALENTIYF | TGTGCCAGCAGCTTAGGATTGGAGGGGGCCCTCGAAAACACCATATATTTT